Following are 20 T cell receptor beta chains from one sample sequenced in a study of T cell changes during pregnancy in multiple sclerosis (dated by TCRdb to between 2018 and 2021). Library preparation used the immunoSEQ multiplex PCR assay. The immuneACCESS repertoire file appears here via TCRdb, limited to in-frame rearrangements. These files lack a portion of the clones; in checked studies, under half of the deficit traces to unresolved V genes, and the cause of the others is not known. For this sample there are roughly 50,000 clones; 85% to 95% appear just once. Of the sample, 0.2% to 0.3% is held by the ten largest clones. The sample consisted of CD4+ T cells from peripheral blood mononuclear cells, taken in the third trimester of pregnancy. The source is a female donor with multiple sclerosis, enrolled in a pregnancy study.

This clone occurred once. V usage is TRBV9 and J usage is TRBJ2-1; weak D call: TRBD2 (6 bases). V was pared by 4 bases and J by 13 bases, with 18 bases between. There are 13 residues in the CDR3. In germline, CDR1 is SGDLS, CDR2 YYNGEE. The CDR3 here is CASSPEGSGTQFF. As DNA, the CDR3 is TGTGCCAGCAGCCCTGAAGGTTCGGGGACTCAGTTCTTC.

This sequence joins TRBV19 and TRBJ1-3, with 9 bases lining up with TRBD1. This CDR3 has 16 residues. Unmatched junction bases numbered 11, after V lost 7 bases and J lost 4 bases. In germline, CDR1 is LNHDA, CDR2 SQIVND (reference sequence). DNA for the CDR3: TGTGCCAGTACCCCGCTACAGGGGGCGAACGGAAACACCATATATTTT. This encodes CASTPLQGANGNTIYF.

The CDR3: CASSVPTSYNEQFF. Written as DNA, the CDR3 is TGTGCCTCCTCCGTTCCAACTTCCTACAATGAGCAGTTCTTC. V is TRBV6-1 and J is TRBJ2-1; D gene ambiguous. The CDR3 contains 14 residues. CDR1 MNHNS and CDR2 SASEGT come from the germline V gene. Trimming cost V 11 bases and J 1 base, with 15 bases left between them.

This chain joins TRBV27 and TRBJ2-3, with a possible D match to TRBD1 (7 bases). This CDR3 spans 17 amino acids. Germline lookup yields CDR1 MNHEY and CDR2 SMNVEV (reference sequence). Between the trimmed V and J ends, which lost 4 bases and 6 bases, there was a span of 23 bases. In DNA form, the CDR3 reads TGTGCCAGCAGTTCACTAGCCAGGGGGGCCCCTGGGGATACGCAGTATTTT. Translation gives CASSSLARGAPGDTQYF.

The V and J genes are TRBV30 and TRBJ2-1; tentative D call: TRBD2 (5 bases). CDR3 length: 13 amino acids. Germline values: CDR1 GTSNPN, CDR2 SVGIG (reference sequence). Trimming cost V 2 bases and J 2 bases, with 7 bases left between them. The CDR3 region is CAWSSGTYNEQFF. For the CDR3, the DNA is TGTGCCTGGAGTAGCGGAACCTACAATGAGCAGTTCTTC. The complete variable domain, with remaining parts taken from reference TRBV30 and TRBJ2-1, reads SQTIHQWPATLVQPVGSPLSLECTVEGTSNPNLYWYRQAAGRGLQLLFYSVGIGQISSEVPQNLSASRPQDRQFILSSKKLLLSDSGFYLCAWSSGTYNEQFFGPGTRLTVL.

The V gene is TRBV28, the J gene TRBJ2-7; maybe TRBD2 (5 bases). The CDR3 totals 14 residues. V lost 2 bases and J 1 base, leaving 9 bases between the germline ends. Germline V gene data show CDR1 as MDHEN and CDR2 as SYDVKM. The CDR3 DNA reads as TGTGCCAGCAGTTTAGGAGGCAAATCCTACGAGCAGTACTTC. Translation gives CASSLGGKSYEQYF.

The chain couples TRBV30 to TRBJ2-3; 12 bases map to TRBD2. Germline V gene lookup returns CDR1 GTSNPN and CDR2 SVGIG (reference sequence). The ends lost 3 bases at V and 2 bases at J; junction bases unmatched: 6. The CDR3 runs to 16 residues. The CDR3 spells CAWRAGTSGYTDTQYF. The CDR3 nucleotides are TGTGCCTGGAGGGCCGGGACTAGCGGGTACACAGATACGCAGTATTTT.

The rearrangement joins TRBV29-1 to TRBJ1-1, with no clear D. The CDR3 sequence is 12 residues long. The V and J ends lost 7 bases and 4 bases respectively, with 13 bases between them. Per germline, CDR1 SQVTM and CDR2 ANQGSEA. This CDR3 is CSGSPRSTEAFF. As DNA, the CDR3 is TGCAGCGGTAGTCCGAGGAGCACTGAAGCTTTCTTT.

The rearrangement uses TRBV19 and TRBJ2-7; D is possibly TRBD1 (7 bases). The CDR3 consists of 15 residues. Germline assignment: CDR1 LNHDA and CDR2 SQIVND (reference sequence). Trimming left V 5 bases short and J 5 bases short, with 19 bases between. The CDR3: CASSAGTAPRDEQYF. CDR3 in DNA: TGTGCCAGTAGTGCGGGGACAGCCCCACGGGACGAGCAGTACTTC.

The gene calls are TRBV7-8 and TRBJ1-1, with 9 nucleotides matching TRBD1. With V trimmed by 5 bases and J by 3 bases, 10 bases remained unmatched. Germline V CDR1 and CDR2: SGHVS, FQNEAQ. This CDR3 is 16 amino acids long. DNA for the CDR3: TGTGCCAGCAGCCGTGGGACAGGGAGACCGGACACTGAAGCTTTCTTT. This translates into CASSRGTGRPDTEAFF.

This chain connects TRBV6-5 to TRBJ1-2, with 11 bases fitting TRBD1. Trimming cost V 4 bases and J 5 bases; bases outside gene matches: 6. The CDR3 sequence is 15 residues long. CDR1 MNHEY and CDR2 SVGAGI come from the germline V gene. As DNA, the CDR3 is TGTGCCAGCAGTTCCTTCGGGACAGGGGGTTATGGCTACACCTTC. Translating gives CASSSFGTGGYGYTF.

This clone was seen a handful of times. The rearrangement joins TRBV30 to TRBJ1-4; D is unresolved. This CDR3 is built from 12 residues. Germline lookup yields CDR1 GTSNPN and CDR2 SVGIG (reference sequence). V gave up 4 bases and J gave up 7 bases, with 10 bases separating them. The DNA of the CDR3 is TGTGCCTGGACCTTGACTTCTGAAAAACTGTTTTTT. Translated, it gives CAWTLTSEKLFF. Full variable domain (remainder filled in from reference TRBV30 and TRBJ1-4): SQTIHQWPATLVQPVGSPLSLECTVEGTSNPNLYWYRQAAGRGLQLLFYSVGIGQISSEVPQNLSASRPQDRQFILSSKKLLLSDSGFYLCAWTLTSEKLFFGSGTQLSVL.

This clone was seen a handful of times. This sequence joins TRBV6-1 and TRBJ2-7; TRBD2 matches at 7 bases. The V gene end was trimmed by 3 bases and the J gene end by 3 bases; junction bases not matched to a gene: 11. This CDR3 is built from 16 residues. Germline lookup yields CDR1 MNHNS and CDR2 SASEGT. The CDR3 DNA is TGTGCCAGCAGTGAGATGGCTAGCGGAGGAATCTACGAGCAGTACTTC. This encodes CASSEMASGGIYEQYF.

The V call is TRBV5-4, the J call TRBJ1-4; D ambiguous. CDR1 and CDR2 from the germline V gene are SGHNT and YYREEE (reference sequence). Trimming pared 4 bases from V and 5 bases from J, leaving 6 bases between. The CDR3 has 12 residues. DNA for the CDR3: TGTGCCAGCAGCCGGGAGAATGAAAAACTGTTTTTT. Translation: CASSRENEKLFF.

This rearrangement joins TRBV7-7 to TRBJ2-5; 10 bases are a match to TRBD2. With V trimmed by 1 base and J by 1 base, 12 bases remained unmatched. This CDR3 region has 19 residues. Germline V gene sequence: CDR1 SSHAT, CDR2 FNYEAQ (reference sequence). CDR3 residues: CASSLGAVSGGAFQETQYF. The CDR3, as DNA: TGTGCCAGCAGCTTAGGGGCAGTGAGCGGGGGGGCATTCCAAGAGACCCAGTACTTC.

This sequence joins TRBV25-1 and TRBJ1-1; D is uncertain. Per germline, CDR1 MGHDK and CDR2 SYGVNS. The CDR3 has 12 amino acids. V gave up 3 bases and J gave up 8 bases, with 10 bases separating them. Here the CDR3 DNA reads TGTGCCAGCAGTGAGTGGCAGGAAGAAGCTTTCTTT. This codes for CASSEWQEEAFF.

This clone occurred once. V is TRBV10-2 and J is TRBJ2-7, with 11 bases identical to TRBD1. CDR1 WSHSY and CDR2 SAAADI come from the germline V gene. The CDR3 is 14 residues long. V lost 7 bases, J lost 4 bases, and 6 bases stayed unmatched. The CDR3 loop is CASTPGTGGYEQYF. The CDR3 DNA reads TGCGCCAGCACCCCCGGGACAGGGGGATACGAGCAGTACTTC.

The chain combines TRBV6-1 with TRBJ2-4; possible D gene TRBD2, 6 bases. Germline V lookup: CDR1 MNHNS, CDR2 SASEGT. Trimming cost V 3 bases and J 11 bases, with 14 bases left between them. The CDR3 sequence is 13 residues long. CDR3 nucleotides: TGTGCCAGCAGTGATCTTCAGGGCGGGGTTCAGTACTTC. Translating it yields CASSDLQGGVQYF.

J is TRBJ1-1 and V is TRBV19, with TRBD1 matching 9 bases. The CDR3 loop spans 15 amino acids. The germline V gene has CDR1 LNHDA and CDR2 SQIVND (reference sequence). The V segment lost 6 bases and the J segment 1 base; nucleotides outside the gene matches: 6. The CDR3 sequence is CASRPQDRGNTEAFF. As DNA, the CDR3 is TGTGCCAGTAGACCTCAGGACAGGGGGAACACTGAAGCTTTCTTT. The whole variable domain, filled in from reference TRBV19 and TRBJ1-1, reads DGGITQSPKYLFRKEGQNVTLSCEQNLNHDAMYWYRQDPGQGLRLIYYSQIVNDFQKGDIAEGYSVSREKKESFPLTVTSAQKNPTAFYLCASRPQDRGNTEAFFGQGTRLTVV.

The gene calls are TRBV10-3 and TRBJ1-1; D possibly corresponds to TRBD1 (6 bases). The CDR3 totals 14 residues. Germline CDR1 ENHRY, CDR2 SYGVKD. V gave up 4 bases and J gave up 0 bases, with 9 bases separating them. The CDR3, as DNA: TGTGCCATCAGTGGGACAGTCATGAACACTGAAGCTTTCTTT. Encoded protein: CAISGTVMNTEAFF.